This entry concerns a single T cell receptor beta chain. Antigen specificity is unknown. The same CDR3 is also encoded by other DNA sequences in this sample. Assay used: immunoSEQ multiplex PCR; TCRdb lists only in-frame clones, some missing. The table includes some 1,400,000 clones, roughly 96% detected once. These data come from a study of shared clonotypes between healthy human individuals. Notes on the study in general: Represented diversity, genetic and exposure-history alike, was limited by few donors. Memory subsets generally showed lower estimated richness than naive subsets.

V lost 3 bases and J lost 4, with 3 bases in between. This CDR3 spans 11 amino acids. The germline gives CDR1 MDHEN, CDR2 SYDVKM. This rearrangement joins TRBV28 to TRBJ2-5; no reliable D call. The sequenced material came from naive CD4+ T cells sorted from blood. The subset denotes: CD45RA+ positively selected. The TCR comes from a man in his thirties or forties in good health. As DNA, the CDR3 is TGTGCCAGCAGTTTCCGAGAGACCCAGTACTTC. Its translation: CASSFRETQYF.